This T cell receptor (beta chain) was identified in a study of metastatic and nonmetastatic thyroid tumors. About the study: The comparison covered peripheral blood and tumor or nodule tissue in malignant and benign thyroid patients. Study findings and constraints: Compared with benign nodules, malignant thyroid tumors were reported to have significantly higher TCR beta diversity in both blood and tumor.

TCRdb re-clonotyped the PCR reads via MiXCR. Of about 43,000 clones listed, 3% to 3.5% were seen once; the top ten hold approximately 9.8%. Trimming shortened V by 3 bases and J by 6 bases, and 6 bases separated the two germline ends. The CDR3 length is 12 residues. The germline CDR1 and CDR2 sequences are KGHSH and LQKENI. This clone was counted between two and nine times. Antigen unknown. None of the patients had undergone any treatment ahead of thyroid surgery. The TCR was taken from a female donor with papillary thyroid cancer or a benign thyroid nodule (not recorded which). Some clones in this sample may be carry-over from other donors' samples. Source material: blood. This rearrangement joins TRBV18 to TRBJ2-1; no definite D call. CDR3 sequence: CASSPVSNEQFF. The CDR3 bases are TGTGCCAGCTCACCCGTCTCCAATGAGCAGTTCTTC.